These 13 T cell receptor beta chains came from one sample sequenced in a study of blood T cells in healthy people across ages. With a J-beta primer mix and a sample-barcoded 5' primer, a second PCR ran 7 to 11 cycles. TCRdb re-called the 5' RACE reads with MiXCR, one entry per CDR3 protein. This table holds more than 750,000 distinct CDR3 sequences, 25% to 35% found once. This sample was also put to use in a study of T cells of mothers and their children.

Specimen: blood. The receptor source for this set is a woman aged 40 to 50 in good health.

This clonotype was counted only a few times. The chain couples TRBV4-3 to TRBJ2-5, with 7 bases lining up with TRBD2. The ends lost 3 bases at V and 5 bases at J; junction bases unmatched: 9. Germline V lookup: CDR1 LGHNA, CDR2 YSLEER. This CDR3 comprises 15 residues. The CDR3 DNA reads TGCGCCAGCAGCCAGGCTTGGGGGGGTAGGGAGACCCAGTACTTC. Its protein product is CASSQAWGGRETQYF.

The J gene is TRBJ2-7, the V gene TRBV20-1; 11 bases line up with TRBD2. The CDR3 is made up of 15 amino acids. The V and J ends lost 0 bases and 10 bases, in that order; junction bases with no gene match: 11. Germline V lookup: CDR1 DFQATT, CDR2 SNEGSKA (reference sequence). The CDR3 DNA reads as TGCAGTGCTAGAGAACTAGCGGGGGCCCGCTATACCCAGTACTTC. Translating gives CSARELAGARYTQYF.

This clonotype has at least ten counts. V and J are TRBV20-1 and TRBJ1-2; D is undetermined. CDR1 is DFQATT and CDR2 is SNEGSKA in the germline V gene (reference sequence). V shed 3 bases and J shed 4 bases, with 15 bases lying between them. CDR3 length equals 14 residues. The DNA of the CDR3 is TGCAGTGCTAGTAGGCAGGCGACTAGCTATGGCTACACCTTC. Translating it yields CSASRQATSYGYTF.

The sample holds a few counts of this clonotype. The CDR3 DNA sequence: TGTGCCAGCAGTTTTGGGGGGACAGGGAGCTATGGCTACACCTTC. It codes for CASSFGGTGSYGYTF. This chain connects TRBV28 to TRBJ1-2; 9 bases map to TRBD1. CDR1 and CDR2 from the germline V gene are MDHEN and SYDVKM. V shed 3 bases and J 4 bases; nucleotides not matched to a gene: 6. This CDR3 comprises 15 residues.

This clonotype was counted at least ten times. The chain links TRBV12-3 or TRBV12-4 to TRBJ2-3; D is tentatively TRBD1 or TRBD2 (6 bases each). CDR3 length equals 14 residues. V dropped 6 bases and J dropped 1 base, with 11 bases sitting between them. CDR3 DNA sequence: TGTGCCAGCAGCTTGGGGGGCCGCACAGATACGCAGTATTTT. The encoded protein is CASSLGGRTDTQYF.

This CDR3 reads CASSQEGQANTEAFF. The CDR3 bases are TGCGCCAGCAGCCAAGAAGGACAGGCCAACACTGAAGCTTTCTTT. The chain recombines TRBV4-1 with TRBJ1-1; 7 bases align to TRBD1. This CDR3 contains 15 residues. Per germline, CDR1 MGHRA and CDR2 YSYEKL. J gave up 2 bases and V 0 bases, and 3 bases lay outside the gene matches.

The table lists this clonotype with many counts. CDR3 sequence: CASSGSGGHQETQYF. The CDR3 bases are TGTGCCAGCAGCGGTAGCGGGGGCCACCAAGAGACCCAGTACTTC. The chain combines TRBV9 with TRBJ2-5, with 9 bases that match TRBD2. Germline-derived CDR1 and CDR2 are SGDLS and YYNGEE. The CDR3 is 15 residues long. V lost 3 bases, J lost 0 bases, and 3 bases stayed unmatched. Full variable domain (rest looked up from reference TRBV9 and TRBJ2-5): DSGVTQTPKHLITATGQRVTLRCSPRSGDLSVYWYQQSLDQGLQFLIQYYNGEERAKGNILERFSAQQFPDLHSELNLSSLELGDSALYFCASSGSGGHQETQYFGPGTRLLVL.

This clonotype turned up a few times. V usage is TRBV9 and J usage is TRBJ1-1; D may be TRBD1 (5 bases). Germline loops: CDR1 SGDLS, CDR2 YYNGEE. The CDR3 is 15 amino acids. Trimming took off 0 bases at V and 1 base at J, with 10 bases between the two ends. The CDR3 sequence is CASSVVGGANTEAFF. In DNA, the CDR3 is TGTGCCAGCAGCGTAGTTGGTGGGGCGAACACTGAAGCTTTCTTT.

This sequence joins TRBV14 and TRBJ2-3; 8 nucleotides line up with TRBD2. CDR3 length: 14 residues. The junction had 5 bases not matched to a gene; V was cut back by 4 bases and J by 5 bases. Looked up from germline, CDR1 is SGHDN and CDR2 is FVKESK. CDR3 amino acids: CASSRRGALDTQYF. The CDR3 region has the DNA TGTGCCAGCAGCCGGCGGGGGGCCCTAGATACGCAGTATTTT.

This clonotype was detected only a few times. The genes are TRBV28 and TRBJ1-4; maybe TRBD1 (6 bases). This CDR3 contains 14 residues. Germline V gene data show CDR1 as MDHEN and CDR2 as SYDVKM. V lost 5 bases to trimming and J lost 7 bases, with 14 bases between them. For the CDR3, the DNA is TGTGCCAGCAGTCGGGGGGCATTACCTGAAAAACTGTTTTTT. The encoded protein is CASSRGALPEKLFF.

The rearrangement uses TRBV6-5 and TRBJ1-1, with D unclear. The CDR3 extends over 15 amino acids. Looked up from germline, CDR1 is MNHEY and CDR2 is SVGAGI. Trimming removed 2 bases from V and 2 bases from J, with 12 bases in between. DNA of the CDR3: TGTGCCAGCAGTTACGGGGAGAGACTTAACACTGAAGCTTTCTTT. Translation: CASSYGERLNTEAFF.

The rearrangement uses TRBV4-3 and TRBJ2-7; D is uncertain. The CDR3 sequence is 14 residues long. Germline assignment: CDR1 LGHNA and CDR2 YSLEER. V was trimmed by 1 base and J by 2 bases, leaving 9 bases between them. The CDR3 nucleotides read TGCGCCAGCAGCCAAGTGACGGACCCCTACGAGCAGTACTTC. Protein product: CASSQVTDPYEQYF.

The sample holds a few counts of this clonotype. A read error may be the cause here, since a much bigger clone is one base away. The chain has TRBV7-3 and TRBJ2-7; TRBD2 agrees at 7 bases. This CDR3 spans 15 amino acids. Germline lookup yields CDR1 SGHTA and CDR2 FQGTGA. The J segment lost 7 bases and the V segment lost 0 bases, leaving 9 bases of the junction unmatched. The CDR3 sequence is CASSLTRTSYNEQYF. The CDR3 DNA reads TGTGCCAGCAGCTTAACTCGGACTAGTTACAATGAGCAGTACTTC. Looking up the rest from reference TRBV7-3 and TRBJ2-7 gives the full variable domain: GAGVSQTPSNKVTEKGKYVELRCDPISGHTALYWYRQSLGQGPEFLIYFQGTGAADDSGLPNDRFFAVRPEGSVSTLKIQRTERGDSAVYLCASSLTRTSYNEQYFGPGTRLTVT.